A single sample is the source of the 2 T cell receptor beta chains below, sequenced in a study of T cell changes during pregnancy in multiple sclerosis. Sequencing used immunoSEQ multiplex PCR; TCRdb keeps in-frame clones, though not all of them. The sample consists of 30,000 to 35,000 clones, 90% of them appearing once. Sequenced material: CD8+ T cells from peripheral blood mononuclear cells, taken before pregnancy. The receptors come from a female donor with multiple sclerosis, enrolled in a pregnancy study.

The V and J genes are TRBV27 and TRBJ1-2; TRBD1 is a possible D gene (5 bases). CDR3 size: 13 residues. Per germline, CDR1 MNHEY and CDR2 SMNVEV (reference sequence). Trimming cost V 2 bases and J 6 bases, with 10 bases left between them. CDR3: CASSLQGNHGYTF. The CDR3 nucleotides are TGTGCCAGCAGTTTACAGGGAAATCATGGCTACACCTTC.

J is TRBJ2-7 and V is TRBV7-2; 7 bases are a match to TRBD2. J gave up 11 bases and V 2 bases, and 12 bases lay outside the gene matches. The CDR3 is made up of 14 amino acids. Germline-derived CDR1 and CDR2 are SGHTA and FQGNSA. The CDR3 loop reads CASSLSPSGDDKYF. The CDR3 bases are TGTGCCAGCAGCTTATCCCCTAGCGGAGACGACAAGTACTTC.